The entry below gives a single T cell receptor beta chain sequence along with its context. Its antigen is not yet known. No base-level quality is on record; no much larger clone is a single base apart. Library method: the immunoSEQ multiplex PCR assay. TCRdb carries this immuneACCESS record with in-frame sequences only. Its versions omit some clonotypes, under half of them owing to an unresolved V gene in the studies checked, with the rest unexplained. Recorded for this sample are 60,000 to 90,000 clones; more than 85% of them occurred a single time. Over 0.4% of the sample is in the top ten clones. This sample stems from a study of technical replicates of blood from a handful of donors (dated by TCRdb to 2016 to 2017). From the cysteine up to the phenylalanine, the CDR3 has a length of 14 residues. Kept here is only the CDR3 DNA, which spans 42 bases and is read in frame from base 1. The germline V gene provides CDR1 SGDLS and CDR2 YYNGEE. V gives up 0 bases and J gives up 6 bases, and the segment between their germline ends measures 12 bases.

The rearranged chain carries TRBV9 and TRBJ1-1; the D gene is perhaps TRBD1, on 6 matching bases. Sequencing was carried out using T cells isolated from PBMCs. The sequence derives from a human donor in good health. The DNA reads TGTGCCAGCAGCGTAGGTGGAAGGGGGTCTGAAGCTTTCTTT. Its amino acids are CASSVGGRGSEAFF.